This entry lists 11 T cell receptor beta chains sequenced from one sample in a study of beta chain features in type 1 diabetes. Reverse transcription of all isolated RNA meant that expressed TCRB transcripts were sequenced. TCRdb keeps only in-frame clones here, not all; method: immunoSEQ multiplex PCR. The sample carries some 640,000 clones, roughly an eighth recorded once. Their cognate antigens are unknown. Study-level findings and limits: The study found moderately but significantly shorter TCRB CDR3s in all four CD4+ subsets of Type 1 diabetes patients.

The sequenced sample was naive CD4+ T cells from blood. The source is a man between 18 and 35 years old with type 1 diabetes.

This clone has a handful of counts. This rearrangement joins TRBV7-6 to TRBJ1-4, with TRBD1 as a possible D gene (6 bases). The ends were cut back, 6 bases at V and 8 bases at J, with 16 bases in the middle. CDR3 length: 14 residues. Germline values: CDR1 SGHVS, CDR2 FNYEAQ. CDR3 region: CASSSRQEREKLFF. CDR3 coding DNA: TGTGCCAGCAGTTCCCGACAGGAAAGGGAAAAACTGTTTTTT.

Points on this clone: Other DNA sequences of this sample code for an identical CDR3. The chain combines TRBV7-3 with TRBJ2-3, with no clear D. CDR1 is SGHTA and CDR2 is FQGTGA in the germline V gene. With 5 bases removed from V and 3 bases from J, the gap between germline ends came to 9 bases. This CDR3 spans 13 amino acids. The CDR3 sequence is CASSPRPTDTQYF. In DNA form, the CDR3 reads TGTGCCAGCAGCCCCCGCCCGACAGATACGCAGTATTTT. The variable domain in full, with the rest retrieved from reference TRBV7-3 and TRBJ2-3, is GAGVSQTPSNKVTEKGKYVELRCDPISGHTALYWYRQSLGQGPEFLIYFQGTGAADDSGLPNDRFFAVRPEGSVSTLKIQRTERGDSAVYLCASSPRPTDTQYFGPGTRLTVL.

This clone was seen a handful of times. This chain joins TRBV4-2 and TRBJ1-1; 8 bases are shared with TRBD1. The CDR3 is 15 residues long. The V and J ends lost 5 bases and 0 bases, in that order; junction bases with no gene match: 5. Germline V gives CDR1 LGHNA, CDR2 YNFKEQ. CDR3 DNA sequence: TGTGCCAGCAGCTCGGACAGGGACGTGAACACTGAAGCTTTCTTT. Encoded protein: CASSSDRDVNTEAFF.

Regarding this clone: Other DNA sequences in this specimen translate into the identical CDR3. V gene TRBV5-1 combines with J gene TRBJ2-3; no reliable D call. This CDR3 contains 14 residues. Trimming removed 0 bases from V and 0 bases from J, with 5 bases in between. The germline V gene has CDR1 SGHRS and CDR2 YFSETQ. CDR3 residues: CASSLEGSTDTQYF. As DNA, the CDR3 is TGCGCCAGCAGCTTGGAAGGCAGCACAGATACGCAGTATTTT.

In its sample, this clone was seen a few times. The rearrangement uses TRBV9 and TRBJ2-7; perhaps TRBD2 as D (5 bases). Germline V gene sequence: CDR1 SGDLS, CDR2 YYNGEE. The CDR3 length is 15 residues. Between the trimmed V and J ends, which lost 0 bases and 0 bases, there was a span of 10 bases. CDR3 bases: TGTGCCAGCAGCGTAGGACGGACTTTCTCCTACGAGCAGTACTTC. Its translation is CASSVGRTFSYEQYF.

This clone was seen a handful of times. In DNA, the CDR3 is TGCGCCAGCAGCCCCACTTCAGGGGGAGAGACCCAGTACTTC. Its translation is CASSPTSGGETQYF. The chain recombines TRBV5-1 with TRBJ2-5, with 7 nucleotides matching TRBD1. The CDR3 is 14 residues long. The V and J ends lost 4 bases and 4 bases, in that order; junction bases with no gene match: 7. Germline loops: CDR1 SGHRS, CDR2 YFSETQ.

The chain employs TRBV7-9 and TRBJ1-1, with D possibly TRBD1 on 6 matching bases. The germline gives CDR1 SEHNR, CDR2 FQNEAQ (reference sequence). With 6 bases removed from V and 0 bases from J, the gap between germline ends came to 17 bases. This CDR3 comprises 16 residues. CDR3 DNA: TGTGCCAGCAGTCGCCTGGGCACAGGGATGAACACTGAAGCTTTCTTT. Translated, it gives CASSRLGTGMNTEAFF.

CDR3 in DNA: TGTGCCAGTAGTATCACAGGGTTGGGACCCGGGGAGCTGTTTTTT. It translates to CASSITGLGPGELFF. This rearrangement joins TRBV19 to TRBJ2-2; the D gene is possibly TRBD1 (6 bases). Germline V lookup: CDR1 LNHDA, CDR2 SQIVND (reference sequence). This CDR3 is built from 15 residues. Trimming removed 3 bases at V and 6 bases at J, with 14 bases between.

This chain uses TRBV30 with TRBJ1-1; D unclear. Germline V gives CDR1 GTSNPN, CDR2 SVGIG (reference sequence). The CDR3 sequence is 12 residues long. The V end lost 5 bases, the J end lost 4 bases, and 11 bases lay between the germline ends. The CDR3 nucleotides are TGTGCCTGGGGCTTGACGGGCACTGAAGCTTTCTTT. Residues: CAWGLTGTEAFF.

V gene TRBV5-1 combines with J gene TRBJ2-7; D perhaps matches TRBD1 (5 bases). The CDR3 extends over 14 amino acids. Trimming removed 0 bases at V and 4 bases at J, with 11 bases between. Per germline, CDR1 SGHRS and CDR2 YFSETQ. CDR3 nucleotide sequence: TGCGCCAGCAGCTTGGGACAGAGAACTTACGAGCAGTACTTC. This translates into CASSLGQRTYEQYF.

This clone occurred a few times. The chain has TRBV18 and TRBJ1-5, with D unclear. V lost 1 base and J 0 bases, leaving 7 bases between the germline ends. CDR1 and CDR2 from the germline V gene are KGHSH and LQKENI. CDR3 length: 15 amino acids. The CDR3: CASSPRRYSNQPQHF. In nucleotides, the CDR3 is TGTGCCAGCTCACCACGACGGTATAGCAATCAGCCCCAGCATTTT.